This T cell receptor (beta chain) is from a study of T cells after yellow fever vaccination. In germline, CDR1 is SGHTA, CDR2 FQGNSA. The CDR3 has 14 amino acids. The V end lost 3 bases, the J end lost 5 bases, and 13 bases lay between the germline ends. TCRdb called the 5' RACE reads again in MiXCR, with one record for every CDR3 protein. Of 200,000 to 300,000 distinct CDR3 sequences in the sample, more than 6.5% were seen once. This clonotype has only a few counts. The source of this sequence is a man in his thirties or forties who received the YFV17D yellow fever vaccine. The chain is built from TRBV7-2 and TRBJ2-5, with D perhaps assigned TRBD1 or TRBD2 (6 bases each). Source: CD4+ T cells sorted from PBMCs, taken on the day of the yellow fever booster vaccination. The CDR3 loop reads CASSLGGRRETQYF. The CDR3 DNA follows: TGTGCCAGCAGCTTGGGGGGCCGTAGGGAGACCCAGTACTTC.